Sequencing of this TCR beta chain was carried out in a study of blood T cell repertoires in COVID-19 (dated by TCRdb to 2019 to 2021). For the wider study: The collaborator samples originated in the United States, Italy and Spain and spanned the acute and convalescent phases of COVID-19. A freely available public database, intended as a resource for researchers studying the immune response to SARS-CoV-2, is where the repertoires were released. The samples were drawn from two sources: the first 160 participants of the ongoing ImmuneRACE study, and 950 to 1,500 subjects contributed by 6 global collaborators. The prospective study material was composed of cDNA or gDNA derived from T cells, B-cell-depleted T cells, or PBMCs. A de-identified subject ID, COVID-19 status, age in years and sex were almost always included in the sample metadata. Where available, HLA class I and class II types were taken from metadata supplied by the sample provider and were not determined by assay-based typing. Subjects who had been exposed to COVID-19, were actively infected with it, or had recovered from it provided the deeply sampled blood TCRbeta repertoires that made up the dataset. The paper as a whole reports these results and caveats: The amount of clinical and demographic metadata varied by source and participant and was provided uncurated.

With respect to this clone: Its antigen is not yet known. No base quality information exists; no much larger clone differs at one position.

The collaborating institutions used their own protocols to collect whole blood in K2EDTA tubes. For TCRbeta analysis, collaborators shipped samples in one of three forms: frozen whole blood, isolated PBMCs, or DNA extracted from either of those sample types. Trimming at the junction amounts to 5 bases on V and 3 bases on J, and the germline ends lie 15 bases apart. CDR1 and CDR2, looked up from the germline V gene, are SGHTA and FQGTGA. The CDR3 has 15 amino acids, counting the end cysteine and phenylalanine. The entry retains the CDR3 DNA only, 45 bases that are in frame from base 1. TCRbeta CDR3 regions were amplified from genomic DNA using the immunoSEQ Assay, a bias-controlled multiplex PCR. Per the source publication's procedure: Within the assay, amplification of reference gene primers was used to estimate how many nucleated cells each sample contained. To quantify the absolute abundance of each unique TCRbeta CDR3 rearrangement, sequence reads were collapsed and filtered. For each sample, productive Simpson clonality was calculated by taking the square root of Simpson's diversity index across productive rearrangements. The clones in this table, taken by TCRdb from immuneACCESS, are in-frame only. Not every clone is retained; where verified, under half of the shortfall comes from an unresolved V gene, and the cause of the rest is unknown. From that table come the V and J calls and clone size; the DNA was used to work out D and trimming. The sample has around 60,000 clones on record, 84% of them singletons. The ten biggest clones cover 5.6% of the sample.

Recombination joined TRBV7-3 with TRBJ2-3, with TRBD2 perhaps the D gene, on 5 matching bases. Sequencing was carried out using peripheral blood. The TCR comes from a woman aged 55-69 years with acute or convalescent COVID-19. The DNA sequence is TGTGCCAGCAGCATACAGCGTCGACTAACAGATACGCAGTATTTT. This yields the protein CASSIQRRLTDTQYF.